The 11 T cell receptor beta chains below come from one sample, sequenced in a study of somatic mutations in cytotoxic T cells in rheumatoid arthritis. TCRdb keeps only in-frame clones here, not all; method: immunoSEQ multiplex PCR. The table includes about 15,000 clones, about four fifths detected once. The sequenced sample consisted of CD8+ T cells sorted from blood. These TCRs come from an adult with rheumatoid arthritis.

The V call is TRBV27, the J call TRBJ2-7; 9 positions match TRBD2. Germline V gene data show CDR1 as MNHEY and CDR2 as SMNVEV (reference sequence). The CDR3 has 13 amino acids. With V trimmed by 10 bases and J by 2 bases, 6 bases remained unmatched. This CDR3 reads CATAGGPTYEQYF. The CDR3 coding sequence is TGTGCCACCGCGGGGGGGCCCACCTACGAGCAGTACTTC.

This clone is medium-sized by share. The J gene is TRBJ2-7, the V gene TRBV15; no firm D call. This CDR3 spans 13 amino acids. Germline V lookup: CDR1 LNHNV, CDR2 YYDKDF (reference sequence). Trimming shortened V by 0 bases and J by 4 bases, and 7 bases separated the two germline ends. Here the CDR3 DNA reads TGTGCCACCAGCAGAGACGAACAGTACGAGCAGTACTTC. Translation: CATSRDEQYEQYF.

The CDR3 DNA follows: TGCGCCAGCAGCTGGGGGACAGGGGTAGGCGAGCAGTACTTC. It translates to CASSWGTGVGEQYF. The chain joins TRBV5-1 to TRBJ2-7, with 10 bases aligning to TRBD1. The CDR3 is made up of 14 amino acids. The V gene's germline CDR1 is SGHRS and CDR2 YFSETQ. The J segment lost 6 bases and the V segment lost 3 bases, leaving 6 bases of the junction unmatched.

The chain has TRBV2 and TRBJ1-1; D unclear. Per germline, CDR1 SNHLY and CDR2 FYNNEI. Trimming removed 7 bases from V and 0 bases from J, with 9 bases in between. The CDR3 covers 13 residues. CDR3 sequence reads: CASNDLMNTEAFF. The CDR3 DNA follows: TGTGCCAGCAACGACCTCATGAACACTGAAGCTTTCTTT.

The rearrangement links TRBV7-7 to TRBJ2-1; 11 nucleotides match TRBD1. Losses at the gene ends were 5 bases for V and 7 bases for J; bases not matched to a gene: 7. This CDR3 contains 15 residues. From germline, CDR1 is SSHAT and CDR2 FNYEAQ (reference sequence). The CDR3 sequence: CASSQGQGAPNEQFF. CDR3 DNA: TGTGCCAGCAGCCAAGGACAGGGGGCGCCGAATGAGCAGTTCTTC.

The chain combines TRBV7-9 with TRBJ1-1, with a weak D call TRBD1 (6 bases). CDR3 length: 14 residues. V shed 4 bases and J shed 11 bases, with 20 bases lying between them. Germline CDR1 reads SEHNR; CDR2 reads FQNEAQ (reference sequence). In DNA form, the CDR3 reads TGTGCCAGCAGCTCGACGTCGGGGGGCCCAGGGGCTTTCTTT. It translates to CASSSTSGGPGAFF.

This chain connects TRBV29-1 to TRBJ1-1, with D perhaps matching TRBD1 (6 bases). CDR1 SQVTM and CDR2 ANQGSEA come from the germline V gene. The V gene lost 7 bases and the J gene lost 7 bases, with 10 bases spanning the gap. The CDR3 sequence is 10 residues long. The CDR3 sequence: CSGGDIEAFF. CDR3 bases: TGCAGCGGGGGGGACATTGAAGCTTTCTTT.

The chain recombines TRBV18 with TRBJ1-1; D might be TRBD1 (5 bases). The CDR3 extends over 15 amino acids. The germline V and J ends were trimmed by 6 bases and 0 bases, with 14 bases remaining between them. Germline values: CDR1 KGHSH, CDR2 LQKENI. DNA of the CDR3: TGTGCCAGCTCGCAACCCGGGACTGTGAACACTGAAGCTTTCTTT. It codes for CASSQPGTVNTEAFF.

CDR3 sequence reads: CASRGTGGPDEQFF. For the CDR3, the DNA is TGTGCCAGCAGGGGGACAGGGGGACCGGATGAGCAGTTCTTC. The chain combines TRBV7-9 with TRBJ2-1; TRBD1 matches 11 bases. J was trimmed by 8 bases and V by 6 bases; bases with no gene match: 6. This CDR3 has 14 residues. Germline CDR1 and CDR2: SEHNR and FQNEAQ (reference sequence).

The chain is built from TRBV15 and TRBJ2-1; 8 bases fit TRBD2. Trimming cost V 4 bases and J 0 bases; bases outside gene matches: 2. Germline V gene sequence: CDR1 LNHNV, CDR2 YYDKDF (reference sequence). CDR3 length: 15 amino acids. The CDR3 bases are TGTGCCACCAGCACGGGGGGGTACTCCTACAATGAGCAGTTCTTC. Amino acid sequence: CATSTGGYSYNEQFF.

This clone has just a few counts. The gene calls are TRBV15 and TRBJ1-2; D is unclear. V shed 8 bases and J shed 0 bases, with 13 bases lying between them. Per the germline V gene, CDR1 is LNHNV and CDR2 is YYDKDF (reference sequence). The CDR3 has 14 amino acids. CDR3 coding DNA: TGTGCCACCGGCCCGGATCTAGCTAACTATGGCTACACCTTC. Its translation is CATGPDLANYGYTF.